Listed below are T cell receptor beta chains from one sample, sequenced in a study of blood T cell repertoires in COVID-19. TCRdb's copy holds only in-frame clones and misses some; the assay was immunoSEQ multiplex PCR. There are around 200,000 clones in the sample; 65% to 85% occur only once, and approximately 3% lies in the top ten. Sequenced material: PBMCs or T cells enriched from blood (not recorded which). These receptors were collected from a woman in her 30s who had recovered from COVID-19. Each CDR3 is given with its conserved first and last residue. Each record gives: J gene, clone size, V gene, CDR3 protein. Part of the rows lack a size; the others show once, few, many or a class for expanded clones.

TRBJ1-2 | . | TRBV30 | CAWSEDSFYGYTF
TRBJ2-1 | . | TRBV9 | CASSVAPENEQFF
TRBJ2-5 | once | TRBV7-6 | CASSSSEETQYF
TRBJ2-2 | . | TRBV20-1 | CSASLAGGTGELFF
TRBJ1-5 | . | TRBV15 | CATSREGQGGPQHF
TRBJ2-5 | . | TRBV24-1 | CATSDRDREETQYF
TRBJ2-5 | . | TRBV2 | CASNREETQYF
TRBJ1-4 | . | TRBV3-1/TRBV3-2 | CASSQDTTVSEKLFF
TRBJ1-5 | . | TRBV4-2 | CASSQEGPSSNQPQHF
TRBJ2-6 | . | TRBV27 | CASSSRLSGANVLTF
TRBJ1-1 | . | TRBV18 | CASSPDRGNTEAFF
TRBJ1-3 | . | TRBV29-1 | CSVGNRVDGNTIYF
TRBJ2-5 | . | TRBV5-1 | CASSPQGGVGETQYF
TRBJ1-2 | . | TRBV2 | CASIETANYGYTF
TRBJ1-5 | . | TRBV11-2 | CASSSWTGQRSNQPQHF
TRBJ2-7 | . | TRBV2 | CASSRSGSTYEQYF
TRBJ1-6 | . | TRBV5-8 | CASLRFGQSLPLHF
TRBJ1-5 | . | TRBV5-8 | CASAGGNSNQPQHF
TRBJ2-3 | . | TRBV7-2 | CASSSPRSADTQYF
TRBJ2-2 | . | TRBV4-1 | CASSQATGYTGELFF
TRBJ2-1 | . | TRBV28 | CASSLLRTAYNEQFF
TRBJ1-1 | . | TRBV10-3 | CAISDLGGSAEAFF
TRBJ1-2 | once | TRBV27 | CASSANRVDYGYTF
TRBJ2-1 | many | TRBV6-4 | CASSDSGGAYNEQFF
TRBJ2-1 | . | TRBV6-5 | CASSYGGRVDEQFF
TRBJ1-6 | . | TRBV11-2 | CASSSVLQGLYNSPLHF
TRBJ2-2 | . | TRBV21-1 | CASSKVGGENTGELFF
TRBJ2-1 | . | TRBV9 | CASSVGTGRVNNEQFF
TRBJ2-1 | . | TRBV19 | CASSIPGQSYNEQFF
TRBJ2-3 | . | TRBV28 | CASNDNTDTQYF
TRBJ2-1 | . | TRBV3-1/TRBV3-2 | CASSPNGAGVSSYNEQFF
TRBJ2-5 | . | TRBV5-6 | CASSLGQGQETQYF
TRBJ1-5 | . | TRBV28 | CASSFVGQGYQPQHF
TRBJ1-4 | . | TRBV19 | CASSNNREKGNEKLFF
TRBJ1-6 | . | TRBV20-1 | CSASNGVTYNSPLHF
TRBJ2-2 | . | TRBV19 | CASSLGGAGELFF
TRBJ2-5 | . | TRBV11-3 | CASSTTQDTNQETQYF
TRBJ2-7 | . | TRBV28 | CASRLTRYEQYF
TRBJ1-3 | . | TRBV19 | CASSIGQSSGNTIYF
TRBJ2-5 | . | TRBV27 | CASSFGPLETQYF
TRBJ1-4 | . | TRBV12-3/TRBV12-4 | CASRRANEKLFF
TRBJ1-4 | once | TRBV29-1 | CSVDVQGGAEKLFF
TRBJ2-3 | . | TRBV18 | CASSPMAGTDTQYF
TRBJ2-2 | . | TRBV19 | CASRKGAGTGELFF
TRBJ1-1 | . | TRBV30 | CAWSFRRGADSEAFF
TRBJ1-1 | . | TRBV30 | CAWSAWEGEAFF
TRBJ2-7 | . | TRBV12-5 | CASGLDPGQRPYEQYF
TRBJ1-1 | . | TRBV5-1 | CASSLVGDTLNTEAFF
TRBJ1-5 | . | TRBV2 | CASSRGGQGNQPQHF
TRBJ2-2 | . | TRBV9 | CASSVESSSGRPTGELFF
TRBJ2-1 | . | TRBV7-6 | CASSRVGARGTSGVRNEQFF
TRBJ1-2 | . | TRBV11-2 | CASSSIRTDPTYGYTF
TRBJ1-2 | . | TRBV27 | CASSAGHGLGYTF